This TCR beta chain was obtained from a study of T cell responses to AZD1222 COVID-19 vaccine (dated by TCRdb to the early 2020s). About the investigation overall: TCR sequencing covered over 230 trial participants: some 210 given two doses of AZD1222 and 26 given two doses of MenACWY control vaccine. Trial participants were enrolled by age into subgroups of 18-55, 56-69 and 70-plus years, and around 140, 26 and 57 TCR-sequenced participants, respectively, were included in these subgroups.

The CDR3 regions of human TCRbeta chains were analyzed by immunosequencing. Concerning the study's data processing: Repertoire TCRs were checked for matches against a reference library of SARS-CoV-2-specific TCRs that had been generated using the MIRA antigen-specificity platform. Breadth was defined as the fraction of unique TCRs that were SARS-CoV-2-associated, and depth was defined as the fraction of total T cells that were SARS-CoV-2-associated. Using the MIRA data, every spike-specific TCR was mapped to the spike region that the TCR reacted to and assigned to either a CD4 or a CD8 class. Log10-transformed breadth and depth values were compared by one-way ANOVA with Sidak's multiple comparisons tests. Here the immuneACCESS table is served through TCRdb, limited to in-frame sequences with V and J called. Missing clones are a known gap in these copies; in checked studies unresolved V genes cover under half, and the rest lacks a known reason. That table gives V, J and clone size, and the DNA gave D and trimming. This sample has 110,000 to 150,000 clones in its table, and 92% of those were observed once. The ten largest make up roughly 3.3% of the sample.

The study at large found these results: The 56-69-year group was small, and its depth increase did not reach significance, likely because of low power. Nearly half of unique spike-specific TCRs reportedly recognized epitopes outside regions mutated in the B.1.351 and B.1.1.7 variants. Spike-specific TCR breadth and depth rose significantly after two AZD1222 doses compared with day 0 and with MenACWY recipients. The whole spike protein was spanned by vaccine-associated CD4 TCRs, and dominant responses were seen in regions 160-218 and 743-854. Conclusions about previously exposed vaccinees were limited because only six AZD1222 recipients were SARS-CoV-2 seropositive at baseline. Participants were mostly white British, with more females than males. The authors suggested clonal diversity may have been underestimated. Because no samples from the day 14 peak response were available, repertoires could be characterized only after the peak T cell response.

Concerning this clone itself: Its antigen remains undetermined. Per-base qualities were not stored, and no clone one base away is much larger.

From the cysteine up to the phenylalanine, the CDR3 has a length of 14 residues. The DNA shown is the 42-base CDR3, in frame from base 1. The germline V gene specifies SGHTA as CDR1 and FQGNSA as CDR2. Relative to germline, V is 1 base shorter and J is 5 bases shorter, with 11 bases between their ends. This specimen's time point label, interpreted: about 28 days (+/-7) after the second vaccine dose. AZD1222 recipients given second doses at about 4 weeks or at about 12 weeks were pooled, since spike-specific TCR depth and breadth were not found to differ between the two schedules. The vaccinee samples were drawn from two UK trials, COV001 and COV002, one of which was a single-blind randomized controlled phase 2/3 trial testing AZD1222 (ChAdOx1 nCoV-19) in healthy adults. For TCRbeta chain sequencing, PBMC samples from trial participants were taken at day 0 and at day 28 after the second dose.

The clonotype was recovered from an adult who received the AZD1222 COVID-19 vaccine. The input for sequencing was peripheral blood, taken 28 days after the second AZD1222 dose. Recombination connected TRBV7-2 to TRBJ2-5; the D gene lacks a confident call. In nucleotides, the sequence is TGTGCCAGCAGCTTAGGAACGGCGAGGGAGACCCAGTACTTC. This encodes CASSLGTARETQYF.